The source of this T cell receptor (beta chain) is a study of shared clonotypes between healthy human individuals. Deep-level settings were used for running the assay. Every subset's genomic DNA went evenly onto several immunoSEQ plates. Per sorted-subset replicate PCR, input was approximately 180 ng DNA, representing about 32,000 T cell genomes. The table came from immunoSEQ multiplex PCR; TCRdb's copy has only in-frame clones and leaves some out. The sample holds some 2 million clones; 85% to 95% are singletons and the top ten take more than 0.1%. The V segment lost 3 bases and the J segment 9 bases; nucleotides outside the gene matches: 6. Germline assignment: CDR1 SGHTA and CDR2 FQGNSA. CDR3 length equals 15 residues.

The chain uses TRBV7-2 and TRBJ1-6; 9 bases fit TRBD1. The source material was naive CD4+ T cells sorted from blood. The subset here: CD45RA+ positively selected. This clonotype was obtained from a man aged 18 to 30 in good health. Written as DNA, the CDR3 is TGTGCCAGCAGCTTGGGGACAGGGTACGGTTCACCCCTCCACTTT. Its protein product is CASSLGTGYGSPLHF.